These 10 T cell receptor beta chains came from one sample sequenced in a study of graft-versus-host responses after intestinal transplantation. Here immunoSEQ multiplex PCR was the method, and the copy in TCRdb shows in-frame clones only, minus some. This table holds some 25,000 clones, 90% to 95% found once. The specimen was PBMCs, collected 18 days after transplant. These receptor sequences come from a human patient who received an intestinal transplant, so some T cells may come from the graft donor.

The chain uses TRBV19 and TRBJ2-3, with D unclear. Trimming took 7 bases from V and 2 from J, leaving 10 bases between them. Germline V gene data show CDR1 as LNHDA and CDR2 as SQIVND (reference sequence). There are 13 residues in the CDR3. The chain's CDR3 is CASKSGFTDTQYF. CDR3 sequence (DNA): TGTGCCAGTAAATCCGGGTTCACAGATACGCAGTATTTT.

The gene calls are TRBV7-9 and TRBJ2-5, with TRBD2 matching 12 bases. Germline assignment: CDR1 SEHNR and CDR2 FQNEAQ (reference sequence). The CDR3 length is 18 residues. Trimming at V came to 1 base and at J to 6 bases, leaving 12 bases not matched to a gene. CDR3 loop: CASSLGASGTSGGKTQYF. The DNA of the CDR3 is TGTGCCAGCAGCTTAGGGGCCTCGGGAACTAGCGGGGGGAAGACCCAGTACTTC.

The chain links TRBV19 to TRBJ2-5; possibly TRBD1 for D (5 bases). V was pared by 5 bases and J by 4 bases, with 8 bases between. The CDR3 is 12 residues long. The germline gives CDR1 LNHDA, CDR2 SQIVND (reference sequence). As DNA, the CDR3 is TGTGCCAGTAGTCAGGGTGGAGAGACCCAGTACTTC. This codes for CASSQGGETQYF.

The V call is TRBV19, the J call TRBJ1-1, with TRBD1 matching over 8 bases. The CDR3 contains 14 residues. Looked up from germline, CDR1 is LNHDA and CDR2 is SQIVND (reference sequence). Losses at the gene ends were 6 bases for V and 11 bases for J; bases not matched to a gene: 14. In DNA, the CDR3 is TGTGCCAGTAGGCCAGGGGGCGCATTTTGGTCTGCTTTCTTT. Amino acid sequence: CASRPGGAFWSAFF.

The J gene is TRBJ2-1, the V gene TRBV11-2, with 7 bases identical to TRBD1. The CDR3 sequence is 14 residues long. V gave up 1 base and J gave up 6 bases; unmatched junction bases: 3. In germline, CDR1 is SGHAT, CDR2 FQNNGV. The CDR3 DNA reads TGTGCCAGCAGCTTAGTTGACAGGGTCAATGAGCAGTTCTTC. Amino acids: CASSLVDRVNEQFF.

This chain links TRBV6-1 with TRBJ2-1; 14 bases fit TRBD2. CDR3 size: 14 residues. V was clipped by 6 bases and J by 6 bases; unmatched bases: 1. Germline loops: CDR1 MNHNS, CDR2 SASEGT. CDR3 loop: CASRGLAGVNEQFF. In nucleotides, the CDR3 is TGTGCCAGCAGGGGACTAGCGGGGGTCAATGAGCAGTTCTTC.

V usage is TRBV5-6 and J usage is TRBJ2-7; D possibly corresponds to TRBD1 (6 bases). The length of the CDR3 is 15 residues. Germline V gene lookup returns CDR1 SGHDT and CDR2 YYEEEE. Trimming took 2 bases from V and 3 from J, leaving 15 bases between them. CDR3 sequence reads: CASSLQGIGYYEQYF. For the CDR3, the DNA is TGTGCCAGCAGCTTACAGGGCATAGGCTACTACGAGCAGTACTTC.

This clone has only one observation. The chain has TRBV7-9 and TRBJ1-3; 11 positions agree with TRBD1. V dropped 8 bases and J dropped 7; count of bases not matched to a gene: 10. Germline lookup yields CDR1 SEHNR and CDR2 FQNEAQ (reference sequence). The CDR3 consists of 15 residues. The CDR3 DNA reads as TGTGCCAGCGAACACCGGGGACAGGGGGGTAACACCATATATTTT. Protein sequence: CASEHRGQGGNTIYF.

This chain links TRBV14 with TRBJ1-2; no reliable D call. Trimming pared 1 base from V and 6 bases from J, leaving 12 bases between. The CDR3 runs to 14 residues. Germline CDR1 SGHDN, CDR2 FVKESK. For the CDR3, the DNA is TGTGCCAGCAGCCAAGCCTCTTTTTCGGATGGCTACACCTTC. It yields the protein CASSQASFSDGYTF.

This clone appeared a few times. The CDR3 nucleotides read TGTGCCAGCAGTGAAGGGACAGGGACAAACACTGAAGCTTTCTTT. This translates into CASSEGTGTNTEAFF. The chain joins TRBV6-1 to TRBJ1-1, with TRBD1 identical over 8 bases. Trimming took 1 base from V and 2 from J; bases not matched to a gene: 3. The germline gives CDR1 MNHNS, CDR2 SASEGT. The CDR3 has 15 residues.